This TCR beta chain came from a study of shared clonotypes between healthy human individuals. As for this clone: Its target is not known.

Whole-study results and caveats: Against clonotypes common to all four donors, non-shared ones had lower generation probabilities.

Sequencing used immunoSEQ multiplex PCR; TCRdb keeps in-frame clones, though not all of them. The data contain some 2.4 million clones, 80% to 95% of them singletons. Trimming left V 4 bases short and J 0 bases short, with 14 bases between. The CDR3 runs to 16 residues. Germline V gene data show CDR1 as MGHDK and CDR2 as SYGVNS. The sample comprised naive CD4+ T cells from PBMCs. Indicated subset: CD45RA+ positively selected. J is TRBJ2-3 and V is TRBV25-1; no clear D gene. The sequence was collected from a man younger than 35 in good health. Some clones in this sample may be carry-over from other donors' samples. The CDR3 here is CASSGRTARSTDTQYF. The CDR3 nucleotides are TGTGCCAGCAGTGGCCGGACCGCGAGGAGCACAGATACGCAGTATTTT.